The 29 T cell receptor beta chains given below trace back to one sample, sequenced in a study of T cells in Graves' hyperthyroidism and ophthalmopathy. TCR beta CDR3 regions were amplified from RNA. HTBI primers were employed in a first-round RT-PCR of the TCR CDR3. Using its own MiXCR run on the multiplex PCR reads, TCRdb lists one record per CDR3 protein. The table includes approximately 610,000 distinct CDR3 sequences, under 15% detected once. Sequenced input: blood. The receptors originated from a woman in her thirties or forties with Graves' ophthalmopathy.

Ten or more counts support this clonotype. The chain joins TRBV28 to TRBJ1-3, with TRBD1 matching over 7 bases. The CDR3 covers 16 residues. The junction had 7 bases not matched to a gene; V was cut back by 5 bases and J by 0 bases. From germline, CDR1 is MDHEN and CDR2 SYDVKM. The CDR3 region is CASSRYRGSSGNTIYF. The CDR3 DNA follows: TGTGCCAGCAGTAGATACAGGGGAAGCTCTGGAAACACCATATATTTT.

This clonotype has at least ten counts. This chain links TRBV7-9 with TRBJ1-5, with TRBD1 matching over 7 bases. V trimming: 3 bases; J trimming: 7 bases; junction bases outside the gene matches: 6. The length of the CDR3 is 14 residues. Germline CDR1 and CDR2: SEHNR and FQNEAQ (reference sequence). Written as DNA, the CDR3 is TGTGCCAGCAGCTTCGGTACAGGGGAGCAGCCCCAGCATTTT. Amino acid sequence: CASSFGTGEQPQHF.

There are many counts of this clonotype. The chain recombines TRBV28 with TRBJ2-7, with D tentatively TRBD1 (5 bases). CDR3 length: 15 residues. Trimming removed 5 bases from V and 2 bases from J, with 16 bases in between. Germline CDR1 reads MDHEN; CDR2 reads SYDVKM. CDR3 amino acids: CASSPRGWAAYEQYF. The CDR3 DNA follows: TGTGCCAGCAGTCCTAGGGGTTGGGCCGCCTACGAGCAGTACTTC.

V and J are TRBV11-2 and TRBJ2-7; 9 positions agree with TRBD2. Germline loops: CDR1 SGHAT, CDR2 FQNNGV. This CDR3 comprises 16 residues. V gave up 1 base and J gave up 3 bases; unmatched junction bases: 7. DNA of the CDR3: TGTGCCAGCAGCTTAGTGGCTAGCGGGATATTCTACGAGCAGTACTTC. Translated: CASSLVASGIFYEQYF.

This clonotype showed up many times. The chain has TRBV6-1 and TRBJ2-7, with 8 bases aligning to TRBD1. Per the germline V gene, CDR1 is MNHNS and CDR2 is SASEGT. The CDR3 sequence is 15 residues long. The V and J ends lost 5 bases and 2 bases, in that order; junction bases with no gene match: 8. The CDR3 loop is CASSPNTGGTYEQYF. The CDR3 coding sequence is TGTGCCAGCAGTCCTAATACAGGGGGGACCTACGAGCAGTACTTC.

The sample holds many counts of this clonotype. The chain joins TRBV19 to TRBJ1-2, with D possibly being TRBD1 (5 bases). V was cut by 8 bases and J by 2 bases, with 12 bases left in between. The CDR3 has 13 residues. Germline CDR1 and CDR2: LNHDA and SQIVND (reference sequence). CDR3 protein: CASGPGLNYGYTF. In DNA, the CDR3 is TGTGCCAGTGGTCCAGGGTTGAACTATGGCTACACCTTC.

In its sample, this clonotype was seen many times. The CDR3 DNA follows: TGTGCCAGCAGTTTGGGAGCCGGGCGTACTGAAGCTTTCTTT. It translates to CASSLGAGRTEAFF. V and J are TRBV12-3 or TRBV12-4 and TRBJ1-1; the D is unclear. This CDR3 has 14 amino acids. The germline V and J ends were trimmed by 3 bases and 5 bases, with 13 bases remaining between them.

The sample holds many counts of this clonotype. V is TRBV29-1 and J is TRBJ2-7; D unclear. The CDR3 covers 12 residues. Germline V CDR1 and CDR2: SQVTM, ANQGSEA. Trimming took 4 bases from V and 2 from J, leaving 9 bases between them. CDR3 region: CSVGSGTYEQYF. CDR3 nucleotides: TGCAGCGTTGGTTCAGGCACCTACGAGCAGTACTTC.

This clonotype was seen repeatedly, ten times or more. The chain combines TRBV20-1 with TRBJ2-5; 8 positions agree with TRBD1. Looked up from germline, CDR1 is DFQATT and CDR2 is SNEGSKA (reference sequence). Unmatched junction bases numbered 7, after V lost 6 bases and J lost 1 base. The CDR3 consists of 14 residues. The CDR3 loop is CSAGETGAQETQYF. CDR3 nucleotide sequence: TGCAGTGCGGGAGAGACAGGGGCCCAAGAGACCCAGTACTTC.

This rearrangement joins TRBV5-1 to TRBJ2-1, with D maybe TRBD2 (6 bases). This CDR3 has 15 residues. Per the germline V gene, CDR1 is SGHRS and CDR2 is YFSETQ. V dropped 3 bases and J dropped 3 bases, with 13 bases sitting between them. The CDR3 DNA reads TGCGCCAGCAGCTCGTTAGCGGATGTCTACAATGAGCAGTTCTTC. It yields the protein CASSSLADVYNEQFF.

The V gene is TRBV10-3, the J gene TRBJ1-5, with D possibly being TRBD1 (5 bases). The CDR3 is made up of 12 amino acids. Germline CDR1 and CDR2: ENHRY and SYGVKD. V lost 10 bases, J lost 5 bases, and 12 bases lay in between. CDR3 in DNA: TGTGCCACGGGGGGGAACGATCAGCCCCAGCATTTT. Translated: CATGGNDQPQHF.

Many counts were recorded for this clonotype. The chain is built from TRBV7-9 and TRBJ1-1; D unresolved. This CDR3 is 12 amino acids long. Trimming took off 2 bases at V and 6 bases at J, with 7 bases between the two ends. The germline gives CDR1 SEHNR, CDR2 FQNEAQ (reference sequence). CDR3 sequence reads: CASSLRIPEAFF. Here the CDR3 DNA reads TGTGCCAGCAGCTTAAGGATCCCTGAAGCTTTCTTT.

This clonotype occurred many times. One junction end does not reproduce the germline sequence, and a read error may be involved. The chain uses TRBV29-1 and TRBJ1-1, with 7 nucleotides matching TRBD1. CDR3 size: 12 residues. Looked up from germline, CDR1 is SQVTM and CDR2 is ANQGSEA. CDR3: CSVDRQGVEAFF. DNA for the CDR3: TGCAGCGTTGATCGCCAGGGGGTTGAAGCTTTTTTT.

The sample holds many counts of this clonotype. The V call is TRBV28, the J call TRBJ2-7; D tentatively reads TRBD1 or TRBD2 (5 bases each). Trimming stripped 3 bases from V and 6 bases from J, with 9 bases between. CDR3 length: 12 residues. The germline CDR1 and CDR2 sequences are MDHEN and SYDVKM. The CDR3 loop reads CASSLGGGEQYF. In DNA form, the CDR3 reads TGTGCCAGCAGTTTGGGTGGGGGCGAGCAGTACTTC.

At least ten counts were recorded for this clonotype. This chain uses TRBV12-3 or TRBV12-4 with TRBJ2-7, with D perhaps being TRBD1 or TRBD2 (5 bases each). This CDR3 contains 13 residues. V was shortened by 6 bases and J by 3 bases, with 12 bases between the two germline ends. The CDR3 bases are TGTGCCAGCAGAACTGGGACCGTCTACGAGCAGTACTTC. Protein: CASRTGTVYEQYF.

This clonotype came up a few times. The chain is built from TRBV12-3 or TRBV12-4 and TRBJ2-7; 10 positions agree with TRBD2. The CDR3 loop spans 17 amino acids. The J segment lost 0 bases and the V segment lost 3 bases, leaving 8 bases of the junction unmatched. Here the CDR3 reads CASSLASGRPTSYEQYF. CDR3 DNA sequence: TGTGCCAGCAGTTTGGCTAGCGGGAGACCCACCTCCTACGAGCAGTACTTC.

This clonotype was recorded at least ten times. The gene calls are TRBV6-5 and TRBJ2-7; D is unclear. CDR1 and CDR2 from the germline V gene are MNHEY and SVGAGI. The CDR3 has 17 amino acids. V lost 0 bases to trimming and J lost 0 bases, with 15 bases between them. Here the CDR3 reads CASSYSGWVEPSYEQYF. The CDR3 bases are TGTGCCAGCAGTTACTCGGGCTGGGTAGAACCCTCCTACGAGCAGTACTTC.

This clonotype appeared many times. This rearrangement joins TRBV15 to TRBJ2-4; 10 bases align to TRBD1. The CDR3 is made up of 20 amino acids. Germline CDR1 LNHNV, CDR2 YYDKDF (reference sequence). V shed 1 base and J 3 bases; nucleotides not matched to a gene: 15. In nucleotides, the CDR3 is TGTGCCACCAGCAGAGGGTTAATGCGGACAGGGGGTACAGACAAAAACATTCAGTACTTC. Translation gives CATSRGLMRTGGTDKNIQYF.

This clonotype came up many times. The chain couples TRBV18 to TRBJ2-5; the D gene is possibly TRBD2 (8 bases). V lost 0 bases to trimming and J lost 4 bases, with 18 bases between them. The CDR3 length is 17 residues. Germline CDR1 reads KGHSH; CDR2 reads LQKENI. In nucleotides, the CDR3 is TGTGCCAGCTCACCACCGGTCAGCGGGAGACAGGGAGAGACCCAGTACTTC. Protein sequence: CASSPPVSGRQGETQYF. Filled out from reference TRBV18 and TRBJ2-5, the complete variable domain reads NAGVMQNPRHLVRRRGQEARLRCSPMKGHSHVYWYRQLPEEGLKFMVYLQKENIIDESGMPKERFSAEFPKEGPSILRIQQVVRGDSAAYFCASSPPVSGRQGETQYFGPGTRLLVL.

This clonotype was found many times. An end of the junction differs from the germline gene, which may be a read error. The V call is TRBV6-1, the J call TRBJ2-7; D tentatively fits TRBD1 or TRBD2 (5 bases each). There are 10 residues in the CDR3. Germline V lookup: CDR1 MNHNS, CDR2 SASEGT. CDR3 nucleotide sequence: TGTGCCACTACTCAGGGAGCTTCGTCATTC. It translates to CATTQGASSF.

The CDR3 sequence is CASSLFSSSETQYF. CDR3 nucleotides: TGTGCCAGCAGCTTATTCTCTAGCAGCGAGACCCAGTACTTC. The chain links TRBV7-2 to TRBJ2-5; D might be TRBD2 (5 bases). There are 14 residues in the CDR3. In germline, CDR1 is SGHTA, CDR2 FQGNSA. V lost 2 bases and J 5 bases, leaving 12 bases between the germline ends.

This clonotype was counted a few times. CDR3 residues: CASRTLAGMVDEQYF. The CDR3 nucleotides are TGTGCCAGCAGAACTTTAGCGGGAATGGTCGACGAGCAGTACTTC. The rearrangement links TRBV2 to TRBJ2-7; 8 bases are a match to TRBD2. The CDR3 loop spans 15 amino acids. The germline CDR1 and CDR2 sequences are SNHLY and FYNNEI. V was clipped by 6 bases and J by 5 bases; unmatched bases: 12.

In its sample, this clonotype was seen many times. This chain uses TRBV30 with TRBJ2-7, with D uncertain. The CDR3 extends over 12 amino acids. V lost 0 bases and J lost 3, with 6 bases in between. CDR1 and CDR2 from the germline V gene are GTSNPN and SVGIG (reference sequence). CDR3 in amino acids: CAWSVLSYEQYF. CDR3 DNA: TGTGCCTGGAGTGTACTGAGCTACGAGCAGTACTTC.

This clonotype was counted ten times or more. This CDR3 reads CSSRVSGANVLTF. CDR3 bases: TGCAGTTCCCGAGTCTCTGGGGCCAACGTCCTGACTTTC. This chain links TRBV20-1 with TRBJ2-6; D gene unclear. The CDR3 runs to 13 residues. The germline CDR1 and CDR2 sequences are DFQATT and SNEGSKA (reference sequence). Trimming left V 8 bases short and J 0 bases short, with 8 bases between.

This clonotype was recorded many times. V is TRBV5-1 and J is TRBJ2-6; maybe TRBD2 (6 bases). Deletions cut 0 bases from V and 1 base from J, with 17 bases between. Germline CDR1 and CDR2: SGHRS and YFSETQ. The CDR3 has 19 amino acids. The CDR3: CASSLATGLRVSGANVLTF. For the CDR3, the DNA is TGCGCCAGCAGCTTGGCTACGGGACTCCGTGTGTCTGGGGCCAACGTCCTGACTTTC.

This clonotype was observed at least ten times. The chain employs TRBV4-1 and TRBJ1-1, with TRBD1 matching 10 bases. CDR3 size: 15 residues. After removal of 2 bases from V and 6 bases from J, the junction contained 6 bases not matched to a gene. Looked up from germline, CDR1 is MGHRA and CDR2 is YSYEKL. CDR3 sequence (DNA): TGCGCCAGCAGCCAAAGGGACAGGGGAAGCGCTGAAGCTTTCTTT. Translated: CASSQRDRGSAEAFF.

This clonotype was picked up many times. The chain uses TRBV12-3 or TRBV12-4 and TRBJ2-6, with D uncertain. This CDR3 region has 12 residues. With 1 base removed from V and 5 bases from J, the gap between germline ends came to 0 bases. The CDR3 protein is CASSLGANVLTF. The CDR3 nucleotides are TGTGCCAGCAGTTTAGGGGCCAACGTCCTGACTTTC.

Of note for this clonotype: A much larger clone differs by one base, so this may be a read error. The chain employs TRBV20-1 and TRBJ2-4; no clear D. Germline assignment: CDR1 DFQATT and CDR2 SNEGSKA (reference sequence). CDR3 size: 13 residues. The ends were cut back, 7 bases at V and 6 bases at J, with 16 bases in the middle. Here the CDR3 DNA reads TGCAGTGTTCCCAATAATTGGGGAAACATTCAGTACTTC. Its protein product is CSVPNNWGNIQYF.

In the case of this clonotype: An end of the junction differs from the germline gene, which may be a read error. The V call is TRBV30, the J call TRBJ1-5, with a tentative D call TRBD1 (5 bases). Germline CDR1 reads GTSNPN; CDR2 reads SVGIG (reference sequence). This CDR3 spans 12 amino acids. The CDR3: CAWGVGVRPQHF. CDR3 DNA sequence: TGTGCCTGGGGTGTAGGGGTGAGGCCCCAGCATTTT.